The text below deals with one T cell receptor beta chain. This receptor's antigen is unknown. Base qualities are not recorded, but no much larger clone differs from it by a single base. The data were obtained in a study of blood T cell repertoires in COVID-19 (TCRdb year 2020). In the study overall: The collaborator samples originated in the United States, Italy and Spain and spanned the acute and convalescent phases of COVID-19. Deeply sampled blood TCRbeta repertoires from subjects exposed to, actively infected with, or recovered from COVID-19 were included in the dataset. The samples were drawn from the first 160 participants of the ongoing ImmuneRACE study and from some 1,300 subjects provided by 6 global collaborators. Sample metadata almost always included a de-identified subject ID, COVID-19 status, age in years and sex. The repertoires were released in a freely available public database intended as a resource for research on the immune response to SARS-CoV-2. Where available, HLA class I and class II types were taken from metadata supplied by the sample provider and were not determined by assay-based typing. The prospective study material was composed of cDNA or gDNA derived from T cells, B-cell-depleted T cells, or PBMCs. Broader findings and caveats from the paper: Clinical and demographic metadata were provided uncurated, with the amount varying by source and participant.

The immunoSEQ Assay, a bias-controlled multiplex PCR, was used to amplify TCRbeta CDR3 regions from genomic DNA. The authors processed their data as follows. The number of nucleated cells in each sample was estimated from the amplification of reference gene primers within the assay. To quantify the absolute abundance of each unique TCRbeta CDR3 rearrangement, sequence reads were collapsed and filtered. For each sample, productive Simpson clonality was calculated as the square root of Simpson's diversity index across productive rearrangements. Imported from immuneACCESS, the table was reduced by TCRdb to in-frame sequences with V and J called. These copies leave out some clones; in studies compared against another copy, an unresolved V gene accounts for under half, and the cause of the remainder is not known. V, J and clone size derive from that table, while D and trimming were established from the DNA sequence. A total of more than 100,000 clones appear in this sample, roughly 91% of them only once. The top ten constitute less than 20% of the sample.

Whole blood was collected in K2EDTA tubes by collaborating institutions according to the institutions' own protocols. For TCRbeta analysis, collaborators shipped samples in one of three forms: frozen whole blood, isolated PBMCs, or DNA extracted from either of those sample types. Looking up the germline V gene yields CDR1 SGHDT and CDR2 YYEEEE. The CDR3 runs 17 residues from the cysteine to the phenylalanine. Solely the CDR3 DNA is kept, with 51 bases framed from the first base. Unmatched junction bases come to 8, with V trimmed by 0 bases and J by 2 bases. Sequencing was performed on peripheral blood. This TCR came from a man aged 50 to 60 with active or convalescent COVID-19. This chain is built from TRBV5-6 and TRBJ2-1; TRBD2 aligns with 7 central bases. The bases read TGTGCCAGCAGCTTGGAGGGTAGCGGGTATACCTACAATGAGCAGTTCTTC. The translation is CASSLEGSGYTYNEQFF.